The rows below give T cell receptor beta chains drawn from one sample of a study of shared clonotypes between healthy human individuals. TCRdb's copy holds only in-frame clones and misses some; the assay was immunoSEQ multiplex PCR. The sample carries roughly 1,100,000 clones, about 70% recorded once. The sample comprised memory CD4+ T cells sorted from blood. All receptors derive from a man younger than 30 in good health. CDR3s include the opening cysteine and the closing phenylalanine or tryptophan. A row's size may be missing; if present it is once, few, many or a size class.

clone size: NA; J gene: TRBJ1-2; V gene: TRBV27; CDR3 protein: CASRANPGTLAGYTF
clone size: few; J gene: TRBJ2-3; V gene: TRBV5-1; CDR3 protein: CASSLVSGSLTDTQYF
clone size: NA; J gene: TRBJ2-1; V gene: TRBV29-1; CDR3 protein: CSVEETRGGEQFF
clone size: NA; J gene: TRBJ1-1; V gene: TRBV7-8; CDR3 protein: CASSIRQGARDTEAFF
clone size: NA; J gene: TRBJ2-1; V gene: TRBV27; CDR3 protein: CASSLRGGNEQFF
clone size: few; J gene: TRBJ2-5; V gene: TRBV10-3; CDR3 protein: CAISGVEGGETQYF
clone size: NA; J gene: TRBJ2-2; V gene: TRBV2; CDR3 protein: CASTELGVAPGELFF
clone size: NA; J gene: TRBJ2-2; V gene: TRBV4-1; CDR3 protein: CASRSGYTNTGELFF
clone size: NA; J gene: TRBJ2-3; V gene: TRBV11-2; CDR3 protein: CASSQTGAGTQYF
clone size: NA; J gene: TRBJ2-2; V gene: TRBV11-1; CDR3 protein: CASNGQGRTGELFF
clone size: NA; J gene: TRBJ2-3; V gene: TRBV5-1; CDR3 protein: CASSLEGTRTDTQYF
clone size: NA; J gene: TRBJ2-5; V gene: TRBV5-1; CDR3 protein: CASSFGQETQYF
clone size: NA; J gene: TRBJ1-1; V gene: TRBV19; CDR3 protein: CASSMDRGDEAFF
clone size: NA; J gene: TRBJ2-3; V gene: TRBV11-2; CDR3 protein: CASSLGFRSSSTDTQYF
clone size: NA; J gene: TRBJ1-1; V gene: TRBV11-2; CDR3 protein: CASSLAGYTEAFF
clone size: once; J gene: TRBJ2-4; V gene: TRBV19; CDR3 protein: CASRTGGAYIQYF
clone size: NA; J gene: TRBJ2-6; V gene: TRBV5-1; CDR3 protein: CASSLFGEIGANVLTF
clone size: NA; J gene: TRBJ1-1; V gene: TRBV18; CDR3 protein: CASSPLRTNTEAFF
clone size: few; J gene: TRBJ1-2; V gene: TRBV25-1; CDR3 protein: CATTRGQDYGYTF
clone size: NA; J gene: TRBJ2-4; V gene: TRBV6-6; CDR3 protein: CASSNRGKGAKNIQYF
clone size: NA; J gene: TRBJ2-7; V gene: TRBV10-3; CDR3 protein: CAISSGGNYEQYF
clone size: NA; J gene: TRBJ2-1; V gene: TRBV4-3; CDR3 protein: CASSQTGTSVTEQFF
clone size: NA; J gene: TRBJ2-5; V gene: TRBV28; CDR3 protein: CASSSLMGGQETQYF
clone size: NA; J gene: TRBJ2-5; V gene: TRBV5-1; CDR3 protein: CASSLGEGTQYF
clone size: few; J gene: TRBJ1-2; V gene: TRBV28; CDR3 protein: CASSLGQGINGYTF
clone size: NA; J gene: TRBJ1-4; V gene: TRBV10-1; CDR3 protein: CASSEGAQNEKLFF
clone size: NA; J gene: TRBJ1-6; V gene: TRBV7-3; CDR3 protein: CASSYDSSSSPLHF
clone size: NA; J gene: TRBJ2-2; V gene: TRBV5-1; CDR3 protein: CASSFSGNTGELFF
clone size: NA; J gene: TRBJ2-3; V gene: TRBV9; CDR3 protein: CASSVGTSEVTDTQYF
clone size: NA; J gene: TRBJ2-7; V gene: TRBV19; CDR3 protein: CASSIAAGDGHSYEQYF
clone size: once; J gene: TRBJ1-2; V gene: TRBV25-1; CDR3 protein: CASSEQGGYTF
clone size: NA; J gene: TRBJ2-1; V gene: TRBV7-2; CDR3 protein: CASSLDGLAALSYNEQFF
clone size: NA; J gene: TRBJ2-1; V gene: TRBV11-2; CDR3 protein: CASSLRTSGNNEQFF
clone size: NA; J gene: TRBJ2-3; V gene: TRBV4-1; CDR3 protein: CASSQDPPGLAGPDTQYF
clone size: NA; J gene: TRBJ2-7; V gene: TRBV19; CDR3 protein: CASSIDQERSAYEQYF
clone size: few; J gene: TRBJ2-3; V gene: TRBV5-1; CDR3 protein: CASSLEQVSDTQYF
clone size: once; J gene: TRBJ1-3; V gene: TRBV6-7; CDR3 protein: CASSSKSRWGPGNTIYF
clone size: NA; J gene: TRBJ1-5; V gene: TRBV29-1; CDR3 protein: CSVRTGVDSQPQHF
clone size: NA; J gene: TRBJ2-5; V gene: TRBV7-9; CDR3 protein: CASSFGGNGETQYF
clone size: NA; J gene: TRBJ2-7; V gene: TRBV10-3; CDR3 protein: CAISSGGFDEQYF
clone size: NA; J gene: TRBJ2-7; V gene: TRBV9; CDR3 protein: CASSANSGTFSYEQYF
clone size: NA; J gene: TRBJ1-2; V gene: TRBV5-6; CDR3 protein: CASSQGTGRRDGYTF
clone size: once; J gene: TRBJ2-1; V gene: TRBV5-8; CDR3 protein: CASSLLAGEPRMREFF
clone size: NA; J gene: TRBJ2-7; V gene: TRBV30; CDR3 protein: CAWSETRGTEQYF
clone size: many; J gene: TRBJ1-6; V gene: TRBV19; CDR3 protein: CASSRGQENSPLHF
clone size: NA; J gene: TRBJ1-2; V gene: TRBV6-5; CDR3 protein: CASRPQGTSNYGYTF
clone size: NA; J gene: TRBJ1-6; V gene: TRBV2; CDR3 protein: CATQPSQSSPLHF